Listed here are 31 T cell receptor beta chains from one sample, sequenced in a study of OX40 agonist ivuxolimab in advanced cancers. Using immunoSEQ multiplex PCR, the repertoire was profiled, and TCRdb retains in-frame clones only, with some absent. The sample lists 55,000 to 70,000 clones; about 90% were seen once. This material consisted of CD4+ or CD8+ T cells sorted from blood, taken in a trial of the OX40 agonist ivuxolimab. These receptors came from an adult with an advanced solid tumor such as melanoma, head and neck, liver or kidney cancer.

The chain is built from TRBV6-6 and TRBJ1-1; D is unresolved. The germline CDR1 and CDR2 sequences are MNHNY and SVGAGI (reference sequence). The CDR3 covers 13 residues. The ends were cut back, 4 bases at V and 2 bases at J, with 8 bases in the middle. The CDR3 nucleotides are TGTGCCAGCAGTTGGGCCCGTAACACTGAAGCTTTCTTT. Protein sequence: CASSWARNTEAFF.

V and J are TRBV12-5 and TRBJ2-7; D is perhaps TRBD1 or TRBD2 (5 bases each). V shed 0 bases and J shed 0 bases, with 15 bases lying between them. This CDR3 contains 17 residues. Germline CDR1 LGHNT, CDR2 FRNRAP. The CDR3 reads CASGLVGTGQYSYEQYF. DNA for the CDR3: TGTGCTAGTGGTTTGGTGGGTACGGGGCAGTACTCCTACGAGCAGTACTTC.

The chain is built from TRBV20-1 and TRBJ2-3, with D unresolved. This CDR3 has 10 residues. V was cut by 6 bases and J by 8 bases, with 9 bases left in between. CDR1 and CDR2 from the germline V gene are DFQATT and SNEGSKA (reference sequence). Written as DNA, the CDR3 is TGCAGTGCCACAGCCGGTACGCAGTATTTT. This sequence encodes CSATAGTQYF.

The V call is TRBV6-5, the J call TRBJ1-5; 7 bases map to TRBD1. The germline V gene encodes CDR1 MNHEY and CDR2 SVGAGI. The CDR3 has 16 residues. Trimming cost V 0 bases and J 3 bases; bases outside gene matches: 5. CDR3 in DNA: TGTGCCAGCAGTTACTCGAGGGACAGTAACAATCAGCCCCAGCATTTT. This sequence encodes CASSYSRDSNNQPQHF.

The J gene is TRBJ1-1, the V gene TRBV7-9, with D possibly matching TRBD1 (5 bases). Deletions cut 8 bases from V and 5 bases from J, with 15 bases between. Germline V gene sequence: CDR1 SEHNR, CDR2 FQNEAQ (reference sequence). CDR3 length: 13 residues. The CDR3 nucleotides are TGTGCCAGCGTACGATGGGGGGAGACTGAAGCTTTCTTT. As protein: CASVRWGETEAFF.

The J gene is TRBJ1-6, the V gene TRBV28; no definite D call. The CDR3 sequence is 13 residues long. From germline, CDR1 is MDHEN and CDR2 SYDVKM. V lost 3 bases and J lost 7, with 7 bases in between. The CDR3 sequence: CASSLKRNSPLHF. The CDR3 DNA reads TGTGCCAGCAGTTTGAAGCGAAATTCACCCCTCCACTTT.

CDR3: CASSLGPPVEKLFF. The CDR3 coding sequence is TGTGCCAGTAGTTTGGGACCGCCGGTTGAAAAACTGTTTTTT. The gene calls are TRBV19 and TRBJ1-4, with D perhaps TRBD1 (5 bases). V was trimmed by 5 bases and J by 7 bases, leaving 14 bases between them. CDR3 length equals 14 residues. Germline values: CDR1 LNHDA, CDR2 SQIVND (reference sequence).

The chain recombines TRBV18 with TRBJ2-5; the D gene is possibly TRBD1 (6 bases). Germline lookup yields CDR1 KGHSH and CDR2 LQKENI. The CDR3 consists of 15 residues. V lost 2 bases and J lost 4, with 14 bases in between. CDR3 nucleotide sequence: TGTGCCAGCTCACCAAATAAGGGCAGGGGAGAGACCCAGTACTTC. Amino acid sequence: CASSPNKGRGETQYF.

The CDR3 DNA follows: TGCGCCAGCAGTGATGGGACAGGGGGCACGAATGAGCAGTTCTTC. This encodes CASSDGTGGTNEQFF. This rearrangement joins TRBV10-2 to TRBJ2-1; TRBD1 matches at 12 bases. The CDR3 is 15 residues long. CDR1 and CDR2 from the germline V gene are WSHSY and SAAADI. V lost 3 bases and J lost 7; bases outside the gene matches: 4.

The CDR3 sequence: CASSYGGAQETQYF. Here the CDR3 DNA reads TGTGCCAGCAGCTACGGGGGAGCACAAGAGACCCAGTACTTC. The rearrangement uses TRBV7-3 and TRBJ2-5; a possible D gene is TRBD2 (6 bases). V lost 4 bases, J lost 2 bases, and 11 bases lay in between. From germline, CDR1 is SGHTA and CDR2 FQGTGA. This CDR3 has 14 residues. Variable domain in full (rest from reference TRBV7-3 and TRBJ2-5): GAGVSQTPSNKVTEKGKYVELRCDPISGHTALYWYRQSLGQGPEFLIYFQGTGAADDSGLPNDRFFAVRPEGSVSTLKIQRTERGDSAVYLCASSYGGAQETQYFGPGTRLLVL.

This clone has only one observation. This chain links TRBV7-9 with TRBJ1-1, with 9 nucleotides matching TRBD1. CDR3 length: 14 residues. The V segment lost 5 bases and the J segment 5 bases; nucleotides outside the gene matches: 6. Germline V gene sequence: CDR1 SEHNR, CDR2 FQNEAQ (reference sequence). The CDR3 region has the DNA TGTGCCAGCAGCCAACACAGGGGGCATACTGAAGCTTTCTTT. Protein product: CASSQHRGHTEAFF.

A single count supports this clone. The rearrangement links TRBV6-6 to TRBJ1-4; TRBD1 matches at 9 bases. Looked up from germline, CDR1 is MNHNY and CDR2 is SVGAGI (reference sequence). Unmatched junction bases numbered 12, after V lost 8 bases and J lost 8 bases. This CDR3 is built from 15 residues. CDR3 nucleotides: TGTGCCAGCGGCGTTTGGGGACAGGGAGGCGAAAAACTGTTTTTT. As protein: CASGVWGQGGEKLFF.

This chain joins TRBV18 and TRBJ2-2, with D possibly being TRBD1 (7 bases). CDR1 and CDR2 from the germline V gene are KGHSH and LQKENI. The CDR3 covers 15 residues. Trimming took 6 bases from V and 3 from J, leaving 14 bases between them. The CDR3 here is CASSLEGADTGELFF. The CDR3 bases are TGTGCCAGCTCGCTGGAGGGGGCGGACACCGGGGAGCTGTTTTTT.

The genes are TRBV28 and TRBJ2-7; 7 positions agree with TRBD2. The CDR3 consists of 15 residues. The germline V gene encodes CDR1 MDHEN and CDR2 SYDVKM. With 6 bases clipped from V and 0 bases from J, the junction kept 8 bases outside the gene matches. The CDR3 DNA is TGTGCCAGCAGCACGGTGCGGGAGTACTCCTACGAGCAGTACTTC. It encodes CASSTVREYSYEQYF.

V and J are TRBV30 and TRBJ1-1; 8 nucleotides line up with TRBD1. From germline, CDR1 is GTSNPN and CDR2 SVGIG (reference sequence). The V and J ends lost 2 bases and 7 bases, in that order; junction bases with no gene match: 6. The CDR3 covers 13 residues. As DNA, the CDR3 is TGTGCCTGGAGTCCTTCGACAGGGGATGAAGCTTTCTTT. This encodes CAWSPSTGDEAFF.

The rearrangement links TRBV19 to TRBJ1-2; D ambiguous. Germline V gene data show CDR1 as LNHDA and CDR2 as SQIVND (reference sequence). The CDR3 consists of 11 residues. V lost 8 bases, J lost 0 bases, and 4 bases lay in between. CDR3 bases: TGTGCCAGTGGGACTAACTATGGCTACACCTTC. Residues: CASGTNYGYTF.

A single count supports this clone. The genes are TRBV28 and TRBJ1-5; D is perhaps TRBD1 (5 bases). Germline loops: CDR1 MDHEN, CDR2 SYDVKM. Deletions cut 3 bases from V and 2 bases from J, with 23 bases between. This CDR3 region has 19 residues. CDR3 nucleotides: TGTGCCAGCAGTTTTTGGTCGGGGGACGGTGGTTTAGGCAATCAGCCCCAGCATTTT. Translation gives CASSFWSGDGGLGNQPQHF.

V gene TRBV15 combines with J gene TRBJ2-1; D gene uncertain. Trimming took 5 bases from V and 0 from J, leaving 11 bases between them. The CDR3 is made up of 15 amino acids. Looked up from germline, CDR1 is LNHNV and CDR2 is YYDKDF (reference sequence). In DNA, the CDR3 is TGTGCCACCAGCGGCCTTAAAAGCTCCTACAATGAGCAGTTCTTC. Amino acid sequence: CATSGLKSSYNEQFF.

This clone was detected only a few times. The chain has TRBV9 and TRBJ1-2, with TRBD1 matching 8 bases. V was clipped by 3 bases and J by 3 bases; unmatched bases: 4. CDR1 is SGDLS and CDR2 is YYNGEE in the germline V gene. The CDR3 loop spans 14 amino acids. The CDR3: CASSASQGDYGYTF. CDR3 sequence (DNA): TGTGCCAGCAGCGCCTCACAGGGGGACTATGGCTACACCTTC.

This chain connects TRBV7-9 to TRBJ2-7; 8 nucleotides agree with TRBD1. This CDR3 has 14 amino acids. Looked up from germline, CDR1 is SEHNR and CDR2 is FQNEAQ (reference sequence). J gave up 6 bases and V 1 base, and 5 bases lay outside the gene matches. CDR3 sequence (DNA): TGTGCCAGCAGCTTAGGACAGGGGAGAACCGAGCAGTACTTC. Protein: CASSLGQGRTEQYF.

This clone was counted a few times. The CDR3 protein is CASSQNTHQPQHF. The CDR3 nucleotides are TGTGCCAGCAGCCAAAACACACATCAGCCCCAGCATTTT. The chain couples TRBV14 to TRBJ1-5, with unresolved D. CDR3 length: 13 residues. The ends were cut back, 2 bases at V and 5 bases at J, with 7 bases in the middle. CDR1 and CDR2 from the germline V gene are SGHDN and FVKESK.

The chain couples TRBV21-1 to TRBJ1-4; the table's D call of TRBD1 was not tested on the DNA. TRBV21-1 is noted as a pseudogene. The length of the CDR3 is 16 residues. The CDR3 DNA is TGTGCCAGCAGCAAAGAAATGGGCAGGGAATCCGAAAAACTGTTTTTT. It is translated as CASSKEMGRESEKLFF.

The chain joins TRBV6-5 to TRBJ2-7; 7 bases align to TRBD1. This CDR3 has 13 residues. Per germline, CDR1 MNHEY and CDR2 SVGAGI. V lost 6 bases, J lost 2 bases, and 4 bases stayed unmatched. In DNA, the CDR3 is TGTGCCAGCAGGCAGGGACAGACCTACGAGCAGTACTTC. Its protein is CASRQGQTYEQYF.

This sequence joins TRBV4-3 and TRBJ2-7, with D possibly called TRBD1 or TRBD2 (5 bases each). CDR1 and CDR2 from the germline V gene are LGHNA and YSLEER. V lost 3 bases, J lost 2 bases, and 17 bases lay in between. The length of the CDR3 is 16 residues. The CDR3 DNA follows: TGCGCCAGCAGCCAGGGAGCAGGGACGGTCACCTACGAGCAGTACTTC. Protein product: CASSQGAGTVTYEQYF.

The chain employs TRBV2 and TRBJ1-3; no clear D gene. Deletions cut 5 bases from V and 0 bases from J, with 14 bases between. The CDR3 totals 16 residues. Germline V CDR1 and CDR2: SNHLY, FYNNEI. The CDR3 coding sequence is TGTGCCAGCAGTCTCACCGACATGAACTCTGGAAACACCATATATTTT. It translates to CASSLTDMNSGNTIYF.

The chain links TRBV7-8 to TRBJ1-4, with 11 bases matching TRBD1. In germline, CDR1 is SGHVS, CDR2 FQNEAQ. V shed 5 bases and J 7 bases; nucleotides not matched to a gene: 6. This CDR3 contains 15 residues. The CDR3: CASSTWTGGGEKLFF. Here the CDR3 DNA reads TGTGCCAGCAGCACTTGGACAGGGGGCGGTGAAAAACTGTTTTTT.

The chain couples TRBV25-1 to TRBJ1-3, with D perhaps matching TRBD1 (6 bases). Trimming took 2 bases from V and 0 from J, leaving 8 bases between them. This CDR3 is 15 amino acids long. Germline V gene lookup returns CDR1 MGHDK and CDR2 SYGVNS. In DNA, the CDR3 is TGTGCCAGCAGTGAAGGGACAATCTCTGGAAACACCATATATTTT. Residues: CASSEGTISGNTIYF.

This clone was observed once. The chain employs TRBV7-2 and TRBJ2-2; 12 nucleotides agree with TRBD2. Germline CDR1 and CDR2: SGHTA and FQGNSA. The CDR3 consists of 15 residues. V dropped 7 bases and J dropped 3; count of bases not matched to a gene: 3. Here the CDR3 DNA reads TGTGCCAGCAAGCGACTAGCGGGGGACACCGGGGAGCTGTTTTTT. This gives the protein CASKRLAGDTGELFF.

The chain carries TRBV19 and TRBJ2-5, with D hard to call. This CDR3 region has 13 residues. Germline V lookup: CDR1 LNHDA, CDR2 SQIVND (reference sequence). V lost 5 bases and J lost 7, with 14 bases in between. For the CDR3, the DNA is TGTGCCAGTAGTCTCGGTAGAGAAGGGACCCAGTACTTC. Translation gives CASSLGREGTQYF.

V is TRBV7-9 and J is TRBJ1-4, with D possibly being TRBD1 (6 bases). The germline CDR1 and CDR2 sequences are SEHNR and FQNEAQ (reference sequence). V lost 5 bases and J lost 0, with 7 bases in between. CDR3 size: 14 residues. The CDR3: CASSRTATNEKLFF. Written as DNA, the CDR3 is TGTGCCAGCAGCCGGACAGCAACTAATGAAAAACTGTTTTTT.

The chain couples TRBV14 to TRBJ2-6; D remains ambiguous. Germline assignment: CDR1 SGHDN and CDR2 FVKESK. V lost 9 bases to trimming and J lost 1 base, with 1 base between them. The CDR3 has 11 residues. This CDR3 reads CARSGANVLTF. The CDR3 nucleotides read TGTGCCAGATCTGGGGCCAACGTCCTGACTTTC.